These 10 T cell receptor beta chains originate from one sample sequenced in a study of blood T cell repertoires in COVID-19 (dated by TCRdb to about 2020). Library generation was performed with the immunoSEQ multiplex PCR assay. Not all clones reach the TCRdb copy of this immuneACCESS table, which keeps in-frame sequences only. Checked studies attribute under half of the gap to unresolved V genes and leave the rest unexplained. The sample table shows a few hundred thousand clones, and roughly four fifths are seen once. The ten largest make up about 4.8% of the sample. The source material was PBMCs or T cells enriched from blood (not recorded which). Receptors were obtained from a woman aged 50 to 60 who had recovered from COVID-19.

The chain employs TRBV7-2 and TRBJ2-3; 12 bases agree with TRBD2. CDR1 and CDR2 from the germline V gene are SGHTA and FQGNSA. The CDR3 covers 17 residues. With V trimmed by 1 base and J by 5 bases, 7 bases remained unmatched. CDR3 DNA sequence: TGTGCCAGCAGCTTAGTCTCCCGACTAGCGGGAGTAGATACGCAGTATTTT. Amino acids: CASSLVSRLAGVDTQYF. The full variable domain, with the rest looked up from reference TRBV7-2 and TRBJ2-3, is GAGVSQSPSNKVTEKGKDVELRCDPISGHTALYWYRQSLGQGLEFLIYFQGNSAPDKSGLPSDRFSAERTGGSVSTLTIQRTQQEDSAVYLCASSLVSRLAGVDTQYFGPGTRLTVL.

The chain carries TRBV30 and TRBJ1-1; TRBD1 matches 7 bases. CDR3 length: 12 amino acids. J lost 10 bases, V lost 4 bases, and 9 bases had no gene match. In germline, CDR1 is GTSNPN, CDR2 SVGIG (reference sequence). The CDR3 reads CAWKGENRGAFF. CDR3 nucleotides: TGTGCCTGGAAAGGGGAGAACAGGGGAGCTTTCTTT. Full variable domain (missing parts from reference TRBV30 and TRBJ1-1): SQTIHQWPATLVQPVGSPLSLECTVEGTSNPNLYWYRQAAGRGLQLLFYSVGIGQISSEVPQNLSASRPQDRQFILSSKKLLLSDSGFYLCAWKGENRGAFFGQGTRLTVV.

This chain uses TRBV3-1 (or the pseudogene TRBV3-2) with TRBJ1-2; D is perhaps TRBD1 (6 bases). This CDR3 spans 20 amino acids. Germline assignment: CDR1 LGHDT and CDR2 YNNKEL (reference sequence). Trimming removed 0 bases at V and 1 base at J, with 24 bases between. In DNA, the CDR3 is TGTGCCAGCAGCCAAGATCTTCTCAGACGTCCGGGACAACTTAACTATGGCTACACCTTC. Protein: CASSQDLLRRPGQLNYGYTF.

J is TRBJ2-5 and V is TRBV5-1; 11 nucleotides line up with TRBD2. Germline values: CDR1 SGHRS, CDR2 YFSETQ. The trim removed 2 bases at V and 5 bases at J, leaving 5 bases unmatched. This CDR3 is built from 15 residues. CDR3 coding DNA: TGCGCCAGCAGCTTACCTAGCGGGGGGCCGGAGACCCAGTACTTC. Its translation is CASSLPSGGPETQYF.

The genes are TRBV27 and TRBJ1-1, with a possible D match to TRBD1 (5 bases). Trimming took 5 bases from V and 5 from J, leaving 12 bases between them. The CDR3 spans 13 residues. CDR1 and CDR2 from the germline V gene are MNHEY and SMNVEV (reference sequence). In nucleotides, the CDR3 is TGTGCCAGCAGTCCCCCCGGGGGGACTGAAGCTTTCTTT. It yields the protein CASSPPGGTEAFF.

The V call is TRBV7-6, the J call TRBJ2-7; weak D call: TRBD2 (6 bases). The ends were cut back, 5 bases at V and 4 bases at J, with 18 bases in the middle. CDR1 is SGHVS and CDR2 is FNYEAQ in the germline V gene. This CDR3 has 15 residues. This CDR3 is CASSVSPGARYEQYF. DNA for the CDR3: TGTGCCAGCAGCGTTAGCCCGGGAGCTAGATACGAGCAGTACTTC.

The rearrangement uses TRBV11-1 and TRBJ2-2; TRBD2 might be the D (6 bases). Per the germline V gene, CDR1 is SGHAT and CDR2 is FQDESV (reference sequence). The ends were cut back, 4 bases at V and 4 bases at J, with 16 bases in the middle. This CDR3 has 16 amino acids. The CDR3 DNA follows: TGTGCCAGCAGCTGGTCTGGCGGGACGGGCACCGGGGAGCTGTTTTTT. It is translated as CASSWSGGTGTGELFF.

This chain connects TRBV7-2 to TRBJ1-3; D not certain. This CDR3 has 18 residues. Germline values: CDR1 SGHTA, CDR2 FQGNSA. V lost 0 bases, J lost 4 bases, and 19 bases lay in between. CDR3 sequence (DNA): TGTGCCAGCAGCTTAGCTGAGGCGAGGTCCGCTGGCGGAAACACCATATATTTT. Translated: CASSLAEARSAGGNTIYF.

The chain is built from TRBV11-3 and TRBJ2-5, with a possible D match to TRBD1 (5 bases). Germline V gene sequence: CDR1 SGHNT, CDR2 YENEEA. The CDR3 spans 13 residues. V was pared by 4 bases and J by 10 bases, with 16 bases between. This chain's CDR3 is CASSSGPPGDQYF. CDR3 DNA: TGTGCCAGCAGCTCAGGGCCCCCGGGCGACCAGTACTTC.

This clone was seen once. This chain joins TRBV12-3 or TRBV12-4 and TRBJ1-4; 7 bases are a match to TRBD1. The CDR3 has 13 residues. The ends lost 5 bases at V and 8 bases at J; junction bases unmatched: 5. CDR3 loop: CASSPGQVEKLFF. In nucleotides, the CDR3 is TGTGCCAGCAGTCCAGGACAGGTGGAAAAACTGTTTTTT.